The 18 T cell receptor beta chains given below trace back to one sample, sequenced in a study of blood T cell repertoires in COVID-19. The method was immunoSEQ multiplex PCR; TCRdb's version includes in-frame clones alone and lacks a portion of them. The sample lists around 200,000 clones, around 87% occurring once. The sequenced sample consisted of peripheral blood. The receptors come from a man in his forties with active or convalescent COVID-19.

The chain recombines TRBV19 with TRBJ2-1; TRBD2 matches at 14 bases. The trim removed 5 bases at V and 8 bases at J, leaving 5 bases unmatched. Germline V gives CDR1 LNHDA, CDR2 SQIVND (reference sequence). The CDR3 spans 15 residues. As DNA, the CDR3 is TGTGCCAGTAGTGATTGGGGACTAGCGGGGGATGAGCAGTTCTTC. Its translation: CASSDWGLAGDEQFF.

This chain connects TRBV9 to TRBJ2-7, with D possibly matching TRBD2 (6 bases). This CDR3 has 13 residues. CDR1 and CDR2 (germline): SGDLS, YYNGEE. V lost 0 bases to trimming and J lost 5 bases, with 9 bases between them. The CDR3 is CASSVVGGDEQYF. CDR3 in DNA: TGTGCCAGCAGCGTAGTCGGAGGGGACGAGCAGTACTTC.

The chain carries TRBV2 and TRBJ1-4; no clear D. The germline CDR1 and CDR2 sequences are SNHLY and FYNNEI. Trimming removed 7 bases from V and 7 bases from J, with 19 bases in between. The CDR3 is made up of 15 amino acids. The CDR3 reads CASIFGPGYSEKLFF. The DNA for the CDR3 is TGTGCCAGCATTTTTGGTCCGGGGTACAGTGAAAAACTGTTTTTT.

V gene TRBV12-3 or TRBV12-4 combines with J gene TRBJ2-5, with D perhaps TRBD2 (5 bases). V was pared by 6 bases and J by 5 bases, with 13 bases between. The CDR3 totals 13 residues. CDR3 sequence reads: CASSTTSGETQYF. The CDR3 DNA follows: TGTGCCAGCAGCACCACGTCGGGGGAGACCCAGTACTTC.

The chain links TRBV3-1 (or the pseudogene TRBV3-2) to TRBJ1-3; D call uncertain. This CDR3 has 14 residues. V was cut by 3 bases and J by 6 bases, with 12 bases left in between. CDR1 and CDR2 (germline): LGHDT, YNNKEL (reference sequence). The CDR3 loop is CASSHQVRENTIYF. CDR3 sequence (DNA): TGTGCCAGCAGCCATCAAGTTCGGGAAAACACCATATATTTT.

This chain joins TRBV5-1 and TRBJ2-2; TRBD2 matches 7 bases. The germline V gene has CDR1 SGHRS and CDR2 YFSETQ. This CDR3 region has 16 residues. V lost 0 bases to trimming and J lost 4 bases; unmatched junction nucleotides: 6. The CDR3 is CASSLAIRGVTGELFF. The DNA for the CDR3 is TGCGCCAGCAGCTTGGCGATACGGGGGGTCACCGGGGAGCTGTTTTTT.

This chain joins TRBV19 and TRBJ2-3; 8 bases map to TRBD2. There are 14 residues in the CDR3. Per germline, CDR1 LNHDA and CDR2 SQIVND (reference sequence). J gave up 6 bases and V 5 bases, and 7 bases lay outside the gene matches. CDR3 DNA: TGTGCCAGTAGTCCGGGAGGGGGTTGGGATACGCAGTATTTT. Amino acid sequence: CASSPGGGWDTQYF.

CDR3 loop: CAGGVGAWTEAFF. CDR3 DNA: TGTGCTGGCGGGGTGGGCGCCTGGACTGAAGCTTTCTTT. J is TRBJ1-1 and V is TRBV12-5; D ambiguous. The CDR3 is 13 amino acids. The V gene lost 11 bases and the J gene lost 5 bases, with 18 bases spanning the gap. Germline V gene data show CDR1 as LGHNT and CDR2 as FRNRAP.

As regards this clone: An end of the junction does not agree with germline; a read error may underlie this. The rearrangement uses TRBV30 and TRBJ1-2, with 11 bases aligning to TRBD1. The CDR3 covers 12 residues. Germline loops: CDR1 GTSNPN, CDR2 SVGIG (reference sequence). The CDR3 region has the DNA TGTGCCTCCCTCCTCCGGACAGGGGGCTGCGTCTTC. Encoded protein: CASLLRTGGCVF. Filled out from reference TRBV30 and TRBJ1-2, the complete variable domain reads SQTIHQWPATLVQPVGSPLSLECTVEGTSNPNLYWYRQAAGRGLQLLFYSVGIGQISSEVPQNLSASRPQDRQFILSSKKLLLSDSGFYLCASLLRTGGCVFGSGTRLTVV.

CDR3 nucleotides: TGTGCCAGCAGCGCATGGACAGGGACCGGGGAGCTGTTTTTT. This translates into CASSAWTGTGELFF. The V gene is TRBV9, the J gene TRBJ2-2, with 8 positions matching TRBD1. The CDR3 is made up of 14 amino acids. CDR1 and CDR2 (germline): SGDLS, YYNGEE. Trimming took 3 bases from V and 5 from J; bases not matched to a gene: 3.

CDR3 sequence reads: CASSLQGAQEQYF. The CDR3 region has the DNA TGTGCCAGCAGCCTTCAGGGGGCGCAGGAGCAGTACTTC. The chain has TRBV5-4 and TRBJ2-7, with TRBD1 identical over 8 bases. This CDR3 has 13 residues. The V segment lost 4 bases and the J segment 7 bases; nucleotides outside the gene matches: 7. Looked up from germline, CDR1 is SGHNT and CDR2 is YYREEE (reference sequence). Supplemented by reference TRBV5-4 and TRBJ2-7, the full variable domain reads ETGVTQSPTHLIKTRGQQVTLRCSSQSGHNTVSWYQQALGQGPQFIFQYYREEENGRGNFPPRFSGLQFPNYSSELNVNALELDDSALYLCASSLQGAQEQYFGPGTRLTVT.

V is TRBV7-8 and J is TRBJ1-3; a possible D gene is TRBD1 (5 bases). Trimming removed 9 bases at V and 0 bases at J, with 12 bases between. Germline CDR1 and CDR2: SGHVS and FQNEAQ. CDR3 length equals 14 residues. In DNA, the CDR3 is TGTGCCAGTCGGGGGGGGAGCTCTGGAAACACCATATATTTT. Translated: CASRGGSSGNTIYF.

This clone has a single count. The chain carries TRBV19 and TRBJ1-5, with D unresolved. V lost 0 bases, J lost 1 base, and 4 bases lay in between. The CDR3 consists of 14 residues. From germline, CDR1 is LNHDA and CDR2 SQIVND (reference sequence). CDR3 loop: CASSIELSNQPQHF. Here the CDR3 DNA reads TGTGCCAGTAGTATAGAACTGAGCAATCAGCCCCAGCATTTT. The full variable domain, its missing parts supplied by reference TRBV19 and TRBJ1-5, is DGGITQSPKYLFRKEGQNVTLSCEQNLNHDAMYWYRQDPGQGLRLIYYSQIVNDFQKGDIAEGYSVSREKKESFPLTVTSAQKNPTAFYLCASSIELSNQPQHFGDGTRLSIL.

Written as DNA, the CDR3 is TGTGCCAGCAGTGACCCGGGAGGACAGTACTACGAGCAGTACTTC. This sequence encodes CASSDPGGQYYEQYF. V usage is TRBV25-1 and J usage is TRBJ2-7; tentative D call: TRBD2 (7 bases). This CDR3 is built from 15 residues. V lost 3 bases, J lost 3 bases, and 15 bases lay in between. Germline V gene lookup returns CDR1 MGHDK and CDR2 SYGVNS.

The rearrangement links TRBV25-1 to TRBJ1-3, with 7 bases matching TRBD1. The CDR3 covers 16 residues. Per germline, CDR1 MGHDK and CDR2 SYGVNS. Trimming took 4 bases from V and 0 from J; bases not matched to a gene: 6. In DNA, the CDR3 is TGTGCCAGCAGTGCCCTGACAGGGATCTCTGGAAACACCATATATTTT. Protein: CASSALTGISGNTIYF.

The rearrangement links TRBV11-2 to TRBJ2-3; D is uncertain. CDR1 SGHAT and CDR2 FQNNGV come from the germline V gene. Deletions cut 1 base from V and 0 bases from J, with 11 bases between. This CDR3 comprises 16 residues. CDR3 nucleotides: TGTGCCAGCAGCTTAGGACTGTCGATAAGCACAGATACGCAGTATTTT. Its protein is CASSLGLSISTDTQYF.

The chain is built from TRBV4-1 and TRBJ1-1; no firm D call. This CDR3 spans 14 amino acids. CDR1 and CDR2 (germline): MGHRA, YSYEKL. The V end lost 3 bases, the J end lost 3 bases, and 11 bases lay between the germline ends. Here the CDR3 reads CASSHGSLDTEAFF. The CDR3 nucleotides read TGCGCCAGCAGCCATGGGAGCCTAGACACTGAAGCTTTCTTT.

The chain joins TRBV11-2 to TRBJ2-7, with 7 bases aligning to TRBD1. The V gene's germline CDR1 is SGHAT and CDR2 FQNNGV. The trim removed 0 bases at V and 5 bases at J, leaving 7 bases unmatched. This CDR3 is 15 amino acids long. The CDR3 nucleotides are TGTGCCAGCAGCTTAGACCGGGACAGTGGGCACGAGCAGTACTTC. Protein sequence: CASSLDRDSGHEQYF.